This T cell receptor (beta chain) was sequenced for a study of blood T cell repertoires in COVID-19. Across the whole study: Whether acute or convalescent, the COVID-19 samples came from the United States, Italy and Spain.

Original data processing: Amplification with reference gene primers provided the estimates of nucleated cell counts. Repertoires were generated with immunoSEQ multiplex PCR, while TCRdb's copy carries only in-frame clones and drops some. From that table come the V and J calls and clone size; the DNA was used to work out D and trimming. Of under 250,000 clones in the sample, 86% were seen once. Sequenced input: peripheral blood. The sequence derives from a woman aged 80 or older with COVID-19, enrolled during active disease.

The CDR3 DNA follows: TGTGCCAGCAGCTTGGGACTCGGGGGAGGTTATGGCTACACCTTC. Its translation is CASSLGLGGGYGYTF. This sequence joins TRBV5-8 and TRBJ1-2; maybe TRBD1 (5 bases). Between the trimmed V and J ends, which lost 0 bases and 5 bases, there was a span of 14 bases. This CDR3 comprises 15 residues. Germline-derived CDR1 and CDR2 are SGHTS and YDEGEE. The full variable domain, in which reference TRBV5-8 and TRBJ1-2 provide the parts outside the CDR3, is EAGVTQSPTHLIKTRGQQATLRCSPISGHTSVYWYQQALGLGLQFLLWYDEGEERNRGNFPPRFSGRQFPNYSSELNVNALELEDSALYLCASSLGLGGGYGYTFGSGTRLTVV.